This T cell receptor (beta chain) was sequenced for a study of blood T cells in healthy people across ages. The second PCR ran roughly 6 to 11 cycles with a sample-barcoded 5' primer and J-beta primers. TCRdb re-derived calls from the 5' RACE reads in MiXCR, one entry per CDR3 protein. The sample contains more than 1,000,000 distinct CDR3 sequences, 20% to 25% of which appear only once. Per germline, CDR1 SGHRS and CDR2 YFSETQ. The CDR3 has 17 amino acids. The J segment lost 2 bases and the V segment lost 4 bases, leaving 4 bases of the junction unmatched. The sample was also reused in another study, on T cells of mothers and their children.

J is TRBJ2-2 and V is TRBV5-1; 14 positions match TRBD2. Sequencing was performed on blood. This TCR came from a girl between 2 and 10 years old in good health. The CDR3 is CASSEGLAGANTGELFF. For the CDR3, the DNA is TGCGCCAGCAGCGAGGGACTAGCGGGAGCTAACACCGGGGAGCTGTTTTTT. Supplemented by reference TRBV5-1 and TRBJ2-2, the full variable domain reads KAGVTQTPRYLIKTRGQQVTLSCSPISGHRSVSWYQQTPGQGLQFLFEYFSETQRNKGNFPGRFSGRQFSNSRSEMNVSTLELGDSALYLCASSEGLAGANTGELFFGEGSRLTVL.